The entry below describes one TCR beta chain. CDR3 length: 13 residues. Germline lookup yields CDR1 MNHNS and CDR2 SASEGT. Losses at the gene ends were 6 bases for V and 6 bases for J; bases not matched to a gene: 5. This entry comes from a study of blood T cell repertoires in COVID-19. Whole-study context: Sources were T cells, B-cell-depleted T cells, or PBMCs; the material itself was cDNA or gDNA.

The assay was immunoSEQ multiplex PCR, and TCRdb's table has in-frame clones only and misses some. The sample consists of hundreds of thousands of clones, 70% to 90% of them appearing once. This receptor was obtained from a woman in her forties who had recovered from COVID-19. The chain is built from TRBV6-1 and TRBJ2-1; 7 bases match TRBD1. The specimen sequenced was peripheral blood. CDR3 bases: TGTGCCAGCAGCGACAGGGTGGGCAATGAGCAGTTCTTC. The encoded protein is CASSDRVGNEQFF.